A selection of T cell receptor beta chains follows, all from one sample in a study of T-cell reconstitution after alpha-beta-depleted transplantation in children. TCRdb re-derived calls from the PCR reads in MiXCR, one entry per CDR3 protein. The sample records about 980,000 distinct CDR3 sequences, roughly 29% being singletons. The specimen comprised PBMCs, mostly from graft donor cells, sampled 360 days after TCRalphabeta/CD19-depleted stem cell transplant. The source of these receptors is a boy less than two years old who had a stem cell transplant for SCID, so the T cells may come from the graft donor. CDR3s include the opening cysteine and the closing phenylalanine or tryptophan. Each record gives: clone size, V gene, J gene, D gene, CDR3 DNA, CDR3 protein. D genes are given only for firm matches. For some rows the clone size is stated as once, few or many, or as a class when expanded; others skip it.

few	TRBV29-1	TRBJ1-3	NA	TGCAGCGTTGATTCGGGCGCTGGACTAGGAAACACCATATATTTT	CSVDSGAGLGNTIYF
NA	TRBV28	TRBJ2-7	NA	TGTGCCAGCAGTTTTAAGGCCTACCCTAGCTCCTACGAGCAGTACTTC	CASSFKAYPSSYEQYF
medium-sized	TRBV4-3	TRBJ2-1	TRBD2	TGCGCCAGCAGCCTACTAGCGGGGGGATTGAATGAGCAGTTCTTC	CASSLLAGGLNEQFF
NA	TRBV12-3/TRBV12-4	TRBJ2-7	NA	TGTGCCAGCAGTGTGGACGGTCTTGGGTACGAGCAGTACTTC	CASSVDGLGYEQYF
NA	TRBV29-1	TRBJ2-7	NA	TGCAGCGTTGGAGAGGGCGCCTACGAGCAGTACTTC	CSVGEGAYEQYF
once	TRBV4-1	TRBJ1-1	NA	TGCGCCAGCAGCCAAGCGGGTCCCATTGAAGCTTTCTTT	CASSQAGPIEAFF
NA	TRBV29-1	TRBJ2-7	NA	TGCAGCGTTGTCGGACAGTCGCCCTACGAGCAGTACTTC	CSVVGQSPYEQYF
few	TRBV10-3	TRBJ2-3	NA	TGTGCCATCAGTGATCGCCGTGATACGCAGTATTTT	CAISDRRDTQYF
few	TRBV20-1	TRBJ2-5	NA	TGCAGTGCTAGAGATCCGGGAACCCCGGAAAAGACCCAGTACTTC	CSARDPGTPEKTQYF
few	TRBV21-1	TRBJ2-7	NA	TGTGCCAGCAGCATTTGGGACGGGTGGGGTAGCGAGCAGTACTTC	CASSIWDGWGSEQYF
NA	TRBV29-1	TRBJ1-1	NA	TGCAGCGTTGAATCGTATAGAGAAGCTTTCTTT	CSVESYREAFF
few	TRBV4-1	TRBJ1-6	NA	TGCGCCAGCAGCCCCTATCCTCAGGGGAGAGGGATGAATTCACCCCTCCACTTT	CASSPYPQGRGMNSPLHF
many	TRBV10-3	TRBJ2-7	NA	TGTGCCATCAGTGACACCTCCTACGAGCAGTACTTC	CAISDTSYEQYF
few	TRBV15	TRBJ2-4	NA	TGTGCCACCAGCAGAGAGTTTGTAGCCGAAAACATTCAGTACTTC	CATSREFVAENIQYF
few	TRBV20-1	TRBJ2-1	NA	TGCAGTGCTAGGTTCCGGGGGACCTACAATGAGCAGTTCTTC	CSARFRGTYNEQFF